The next 12 T cell receptor beta chains were all read from a single sample in a study of blood T cell repertoires in COVID-19. TCRdb's table, derived via immunoSEQ multiplex PCR, lists solely in-frame clones and lacks some. The sample holds 30,000 to 45,000 clones, around 80% seen once. The specimen was peripheral blood. These receptors were collected from a man between 60 and 70 years old in a cohort sampled during active COVID-19.

This chain connects TRBV7-2 to TRBJ2-1; D might be TRBD1 (5 bases). Germline V lookup: CDR1 SGHTA, CDR2 FQGNSA. CDR3 length: 13 amino acids. V gave up 4 bases and J gave up 2 bases, with 6 bases separating them. For the CDR3, the DNA is TGTGCCAGCAGCTGGGGCCCCTACAATGAGCAGTTCTTC. As protein: CASSWGPYNEQFF.

This clone was seen just once. The chain links TRBV19 to TRBJ2-3; the D is unclear. Trimming removed 7 bases at V and 1 base at J, with 9 bases between. Per the germline V gene, CDR1 is LNHDA and CDR2 is SQIVND (reference sequence). The CDR3 loop spans 13 amino acids. The CDR3 here is CASTVRGTDTQYF. The CDR3 coding sequence is TGTGCCAGTACGGTTCGCGGCACAGATACGCAGTATTTT.

This chain connects TRBV24-1 to TRBJ1-5, with a tentative D call TRBD1 (5 bases). Germline loops: CDR1 KGHDR, CDR2 SFDVKD. The CDR3 covers 13 residues. V lost 4 bases and J lost 10, with 13 bases in between. CDR3 sequence: CATSDRAFSPQHF. The CDR3 coding sequence is TGTGCCACCAGTGACAGGGCCTTTTCCCCCCAGCATTTT.

The chain uses TRBV18 and TRBJ2-6; D might be TRBD1 (6 bases). This CDR3 spans 18 amino acids. Germline CDR1 and CDR2: KGHSH and LQKENI. V lost 4 bases and J lost 0, with 16 bases in between. The CDR3 loop reads CASSLQGWGNSGANVLTF. In DNA, the CDR3 is TGTGCCAGCTCACTTCAGGGGTGGGGCAACTCTGGGGCCAACGTCCTGACTTTC.

The V gene is TRBV20-1, the J gene TRBJ2-1; D remains ambiguous. The CDR3 contains 13 residues. Germline lookup yields CDR1 DFQATT and CDR2 SNEGSKA (reference sequence). Between the trimmed V and J ends, which lost 3 bases and 8 bases, there was a span of 14 bases. CDR3 coding DNA: TGCAGTGCTAGTAGCCGGGTACCGGATGAGCAGTTCTTC. It translates to CSASSRVPDEQFF.

This chain links TRBV11-2 with TRBJ2-1; 12 positions match TRBD2. Per the germline V gene, CDR1 is SGHAT and CDR2 is FQNNGV. V trimming: 7 bases; J trimming: 8 bases; junction bases outside the gene matches: 12. This CDR3 is built from 16 residues. In DNA, the CDR3 is TGTGCCAGCACCCCGGGCCGGACTAGCGGGAACTATGAGCAGTTCTTC. Translating it yields CASTPGRTSGNYEQFF.

In its sample, this clone ranks as medium-sized. V gene TRBV9 combines with J gene TRBJ2-2, with TRBD1 identical over 7 bases. The J segment lost 6 bases and the V segment lost 4 bases, leaving 9 bases of the junction unmatched. The CDR3 is made up of 15 amino acids. Germline lookup yields CDR1 SGDLS and CDR2 YYNGEE. The CDR3 here is CASSFQTGMAGELFF. The CDR3 DNA follows: TGTGCCAGCAGCTTCCAGACAGGGATGGCCGGGGAGCTGTTTTTT.

The V and J genes are TRBV7-9 and TRBJ2-7, with TRBD2 matching 8 bases. Germline V gives CDR1 SEHNR, CDR2 FQNEAQ (reference sequence). Trimming removed 6 bases from V and 8 bases from J; junction bases left unmatched: 6. The CDR3 covers 12 residues. CDR3 nucleotides: TGTGCCAGCAGACGGGAGGGGCCTAAGCAGTACTTC. The encoded protein is CASRREGPKQYF.

This clone has ten or more counts. The J gene is TRBJ2-3, the V gene TRBV27; D is possibly TRBD1 (6 bases). V was cut by 1 base and J by 6 bases, with 11 bases left in between. CDR1 and CDR2 (germline): MNHEY, SMNVEV (reference sequence). This CDR3 has 14 residues. CDR3 residues: CASSLLGAEDTQYF. The CDR3 DNA reads as TGTGCCAGCAGTTTATTGGGGGCGGAGGATACGCAGTATTTT.

The rearrangement uses TRBV27 and TRBJ1-5, with a weak D call TRBD1 (6 bases). CDR1 MNHEY and CDR2 SMNVEV come from the germline V gene (reference sequence). This CDR3 comprises 14 residues. V was cut by 8 bases and J by 4 bases, with 15 bases left in between. The CDR3 sequence is CASLPQGGNQPQHF. CDR3 DNA: TGTGCCAGCTTACCACAGGGAGGGAATCAGCCCCAGCATTTT.

As DNA, the CDR3 is TGCAGCGTTGCGGGGACAGGGGGCGATTCCTACGAGCAGTACTTC. It encodes CSVAGTGGDSYEQYF. The chain recombines TRBV29-1 with TRBJ2-7; 12 bases agree with TRBD1. This CDR3 is built from 15 residues. V dropped 4 bases and J dropped 1; count of bases not matched to a gene: 5. The germline CDR1 and CDR2 sequences are SQVTM and ANQGSEA.

The chain carries TRBV5-4 and TRBJ2-7; 7 bases agree with TRBD1. CDR3 length equals 15 residues. Germline lookup yields CDR1 SGHNT and CDR2 YYREEE (reference sequence). Germline trimming cut 4 bases from V and 5 bases from J; bases unmatched to any gene: 12. CDR3 amino acids: CASSLDRAPSHEQYF. The CDR3 DNA reads as TGTGCCAGCAGCCTTGACAGGGCTCCATCCCACGAGCAGTACTTC.